This T cell receptor (beta chain) appears in the sequencing data of a study of blood T cell repertoires in COVID-19. Study summary: COVID-19 samples collected from the United States, Italy and Spain covered acute and convalescent phases.

TCRdb keeps only in-frame clones here, not all; method: immunoSEQ multiplex PCR. The sample consists of a few hundred thousand clones, around nine tenths of them appearing once. This CDR3 comprises 16 residues. J was trimmed by 5 bases and V by 3 bases; bases with no gene match: 7. The germline V gene has CDR1 SNHLY and CDR2 FYNNEI. The V gene is TRBV2, the J gene TRBJ2-3; TRBD2 matches 11 bases. This TCR derives from an elderly man with acute or convalescent COVID-19. Sequencing used peripheral blood. CDR3: CASSEMVAGGLDTQYF. CDR3 in DNA: TGTGCCAGCAGTGAGATGGTAGCGGGAGGGTTAGATACGCAGTATTTT.